The clone carrying this T cell receptor beta chain has ten or more counts. MiXCR, run by TCRdb on the 5' RACE reads, gives a single entry per CDR3 protein. The table includes roughly 52,000 distinct CDR3 sequences, under 7% detected once. This specimen belongs to a study of early T cells in non-severe SARS-CoV-2 infection. V lost 7 bases to trimming and J lost 6 bases, with 15 bases between them. Looked up from germline, CDR1 is MNHEY and CDR2 is SVGEGT. The CDR3 length is 14 residues. The receptor comes from an adult who was a healthcare worker with PCR-confirmed SARS-CoV-2 infection or an uninfected control (not recorded which). Material: whole blood, obtained at baseline. The chain combines TRBV6-2 or TRBV6-3 with TRBJ2-2; the D gene is possibly TRBD2 (6 bases). The CDR3 bases are TGTGCCAGCAAAGGTCCTGGAGGGGCCGGGGAGCTGTTTTTT. It is translated as CASKGPGGAGELFF.